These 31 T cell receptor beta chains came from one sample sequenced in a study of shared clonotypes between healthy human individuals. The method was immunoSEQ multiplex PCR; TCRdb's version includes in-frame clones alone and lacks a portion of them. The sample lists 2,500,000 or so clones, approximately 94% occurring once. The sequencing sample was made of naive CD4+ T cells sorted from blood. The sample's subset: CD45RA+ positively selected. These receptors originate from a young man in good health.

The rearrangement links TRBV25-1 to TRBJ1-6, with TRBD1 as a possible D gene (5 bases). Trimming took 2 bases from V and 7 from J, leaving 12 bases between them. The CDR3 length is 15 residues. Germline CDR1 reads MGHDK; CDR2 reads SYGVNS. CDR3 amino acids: CASSESGTLNSPLHF. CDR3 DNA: TGTGCCAGCAGTGAAAGCGGGACTTTAAATTCACCCCTCCACTTT.

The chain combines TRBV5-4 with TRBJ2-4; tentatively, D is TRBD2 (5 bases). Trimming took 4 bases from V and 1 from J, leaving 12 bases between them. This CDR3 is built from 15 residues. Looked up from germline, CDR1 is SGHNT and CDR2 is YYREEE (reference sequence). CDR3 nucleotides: TGTGCCAGCAGCCCCGGGGTTTTGGCCAAAAACATTCAGTACTTC. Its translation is CASSPGVLAKNIQYF.

The CDR3 coding sequence is TGTGCCAGCAGTGTAAGGGGAATGGAGACCCAGTACTTC. Amino acid sequence: CASSVRGMETQYF. The chain is built from TRBV2 and TRBJ2-5, with D possibly matching TRBD1 (5 bases). Germline V CDR1 and CDR2: SNHLY, FYNNEI. The V end lost 4 bases, the J end lost 5 bases, and 11 bases lay between the germline ends. The CDR3 has 13 residues.

The CDR3 DNA reads as TGTGCCAGTAGTTTCTCACTAGCGGCCTCCTACGAGCAGTACTTC. It specifies CASSFSLAASYEQYF. The chain has TRBV19 and TRBJ2-7; TRBD2 aligns across 8 bases. The CDR3 has 15 amino acids. CDR1 is LNHDA, CDR2 SQIVND, per germline (reference sequence). Trimming took 5 bases from V and 0 from J; bases not matched to a gene: 6.

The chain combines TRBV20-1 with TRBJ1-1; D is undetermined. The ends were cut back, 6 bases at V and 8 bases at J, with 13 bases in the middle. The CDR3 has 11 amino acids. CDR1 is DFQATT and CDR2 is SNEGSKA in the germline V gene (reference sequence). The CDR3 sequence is CSARLNGEAFF. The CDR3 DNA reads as TGCAGTGCCCGACTTAACGGAGAAGCTTTCTTT.

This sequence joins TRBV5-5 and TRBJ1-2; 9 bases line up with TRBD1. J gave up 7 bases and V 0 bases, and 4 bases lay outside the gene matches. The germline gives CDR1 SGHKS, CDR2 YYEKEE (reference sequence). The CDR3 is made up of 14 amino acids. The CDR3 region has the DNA TGTGCCAGCAGCTTGGGGGGACAGGGACCTGGCTACACCTTC. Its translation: CASSLGGQGPGYTF.

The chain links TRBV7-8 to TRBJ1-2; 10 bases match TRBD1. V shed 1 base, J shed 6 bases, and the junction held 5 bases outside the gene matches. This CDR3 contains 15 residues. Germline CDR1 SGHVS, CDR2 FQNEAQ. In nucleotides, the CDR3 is TGTGCCAGCAGCTTAGTTAATGACAGGGGGCATGGCTACACCTTC. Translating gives CASSLVNDRGHGYTF.

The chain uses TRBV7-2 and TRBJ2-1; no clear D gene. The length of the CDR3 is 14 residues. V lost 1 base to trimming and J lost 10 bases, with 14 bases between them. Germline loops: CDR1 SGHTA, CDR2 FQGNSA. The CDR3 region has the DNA TGTGCCAGCAGCTTAGATTTAAGGGTTTGGGAGCAGTTCTTC. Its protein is CASSLDLRVWEQFF.

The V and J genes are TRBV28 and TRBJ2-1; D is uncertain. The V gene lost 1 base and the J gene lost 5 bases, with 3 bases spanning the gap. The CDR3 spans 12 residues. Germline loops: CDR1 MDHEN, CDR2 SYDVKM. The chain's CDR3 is CASSLSNNEQFF. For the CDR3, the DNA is TGTGCCAGCAGTTTATCCAACAATGAGCAGTTCTTC.

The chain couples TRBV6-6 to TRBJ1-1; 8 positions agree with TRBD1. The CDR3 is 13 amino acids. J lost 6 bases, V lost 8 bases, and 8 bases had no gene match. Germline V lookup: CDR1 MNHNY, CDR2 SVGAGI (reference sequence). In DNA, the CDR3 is TGTGCCAGCGGCACGGACAGGGAGGCTGAAGCTTTCTTT. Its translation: CASGTDREAEAFF.

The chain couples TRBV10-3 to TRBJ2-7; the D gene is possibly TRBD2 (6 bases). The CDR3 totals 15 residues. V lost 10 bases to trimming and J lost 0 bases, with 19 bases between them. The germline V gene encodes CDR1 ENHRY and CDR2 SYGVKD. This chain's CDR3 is CATGASASSSYEQYF. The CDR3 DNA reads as TGTGCCACCGGGGCTAGCGCCTCCAGCTCCTACGAGCAGTACTTC.

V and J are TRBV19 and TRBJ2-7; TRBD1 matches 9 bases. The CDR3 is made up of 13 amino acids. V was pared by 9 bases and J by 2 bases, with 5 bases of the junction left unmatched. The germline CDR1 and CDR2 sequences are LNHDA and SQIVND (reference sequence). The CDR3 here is CASSGTGTYEQYF. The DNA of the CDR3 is TGTGCCAGCTCCGGGACAGGGACCTACGAGCAGTACTTC.

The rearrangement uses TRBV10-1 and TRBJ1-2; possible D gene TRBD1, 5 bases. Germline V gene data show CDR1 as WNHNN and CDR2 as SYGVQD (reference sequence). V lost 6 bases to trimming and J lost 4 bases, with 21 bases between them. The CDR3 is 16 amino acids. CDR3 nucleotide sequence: TGCGCCAGCAGCAACCTCAGATCGGGACCCAGCTATGGCTACACCTTC. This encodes CASSNLRSGPSYGYTF.

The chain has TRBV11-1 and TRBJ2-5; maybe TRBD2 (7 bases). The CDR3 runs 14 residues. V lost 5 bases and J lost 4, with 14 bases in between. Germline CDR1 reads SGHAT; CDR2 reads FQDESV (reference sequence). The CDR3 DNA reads TGTGCCAGCAGCCCGGGGGGCTCGCGAGAGACCCAGTACTTC. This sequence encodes CASSPGGSRETQYF.

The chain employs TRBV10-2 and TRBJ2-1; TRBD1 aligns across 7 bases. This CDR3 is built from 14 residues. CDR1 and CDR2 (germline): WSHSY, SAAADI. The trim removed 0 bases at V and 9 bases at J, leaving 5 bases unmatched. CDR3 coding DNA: TGCGCCAGCAGTGAGTCGACAGGGACCGGTGAGCAGTTCTTC. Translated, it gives CASSESTGTGEQFF.

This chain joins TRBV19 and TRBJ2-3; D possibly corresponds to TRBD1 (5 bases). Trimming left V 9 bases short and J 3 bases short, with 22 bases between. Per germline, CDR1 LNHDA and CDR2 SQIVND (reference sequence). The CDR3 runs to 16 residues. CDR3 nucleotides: TGTGCCAGCACACCCGACAGTCTTGATGCGACAGATACGCAGTATTTT. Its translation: CASTPDSLDATDTQYF. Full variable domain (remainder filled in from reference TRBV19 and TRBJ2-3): DGGITQSPKYLFRKEGQNVTLSCEQNLNHDAMYWYRQDPGQGLRLIYYSQIVNDFQKGDIAEGYSVSREKKESFPLTVTSAQKNPTAFYLCASTPDSLDATDTQYFGPGTRLTVL.

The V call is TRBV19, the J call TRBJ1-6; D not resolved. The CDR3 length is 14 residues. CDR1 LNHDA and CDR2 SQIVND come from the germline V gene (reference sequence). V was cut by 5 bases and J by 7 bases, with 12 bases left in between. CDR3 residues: CASSYGVGNSPLHF. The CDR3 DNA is TGTGCCAGTAGTTACGGAGTTGGGAATTCACCCCTCCACTTT.

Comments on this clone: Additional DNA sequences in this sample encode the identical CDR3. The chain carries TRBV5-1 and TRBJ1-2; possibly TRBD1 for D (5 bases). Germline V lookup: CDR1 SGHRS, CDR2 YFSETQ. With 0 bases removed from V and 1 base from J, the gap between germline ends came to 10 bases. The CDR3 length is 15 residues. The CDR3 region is CASSLGGTDNYGYTF. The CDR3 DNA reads TGCGCCAGCAGCTTGGGGGGGACGGATAACTATGGCTACACCTTC.

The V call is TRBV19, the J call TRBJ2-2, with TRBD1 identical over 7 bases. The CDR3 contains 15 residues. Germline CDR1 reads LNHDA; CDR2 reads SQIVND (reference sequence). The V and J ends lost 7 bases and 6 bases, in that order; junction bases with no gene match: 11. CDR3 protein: CASTPPGQTSGELFF. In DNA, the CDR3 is TGTGCCAGTACCCCTCCGGGACAGACTTCCGGGGAGCTGTTTTTT.

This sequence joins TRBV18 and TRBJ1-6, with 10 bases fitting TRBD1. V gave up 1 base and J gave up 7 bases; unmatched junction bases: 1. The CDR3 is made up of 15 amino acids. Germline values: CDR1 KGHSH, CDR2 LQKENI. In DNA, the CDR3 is TGTGCCAGCTCACCACTGGACAGGGGGAATTCACCCCTCCACTTT. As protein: CASSPLDRGNSPLHF. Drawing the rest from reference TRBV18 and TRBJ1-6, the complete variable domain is NAGVMQNPRHLVRRRGQEARLRCSPMKGHSHVYWYRQLPEEGLKFMVYLQKENIIDESGMPKERFSAEFPKEGPSILRIQQVVRGDSAAYFCASSPLDRGNSPLHFGNGTRLTVT.

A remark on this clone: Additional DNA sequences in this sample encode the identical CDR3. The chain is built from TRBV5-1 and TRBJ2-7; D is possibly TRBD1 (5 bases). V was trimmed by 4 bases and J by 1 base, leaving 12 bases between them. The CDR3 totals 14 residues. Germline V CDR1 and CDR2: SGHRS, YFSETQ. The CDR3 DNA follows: TGCGCCAGCAGCCCGGTGGCAGGGTCCTACGAGCAGTACTTC. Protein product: CASSPVAGSYEQYF.

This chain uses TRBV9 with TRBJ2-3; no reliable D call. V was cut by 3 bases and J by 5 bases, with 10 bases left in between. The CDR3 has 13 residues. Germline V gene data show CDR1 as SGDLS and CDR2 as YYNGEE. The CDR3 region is CASSARRIDTQYF. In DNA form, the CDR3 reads TGTGCCAGCAGCGCGAGACGAATAGATACGCAGTATTTT.

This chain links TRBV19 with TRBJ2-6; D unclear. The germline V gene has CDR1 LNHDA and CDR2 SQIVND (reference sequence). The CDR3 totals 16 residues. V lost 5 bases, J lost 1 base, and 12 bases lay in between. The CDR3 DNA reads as TGTGCCAGTAGTCCCCGAGCCGTTTCTGGGGCCAACGTCCTGACTTTC. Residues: CASSPRAVSGANVLTF.

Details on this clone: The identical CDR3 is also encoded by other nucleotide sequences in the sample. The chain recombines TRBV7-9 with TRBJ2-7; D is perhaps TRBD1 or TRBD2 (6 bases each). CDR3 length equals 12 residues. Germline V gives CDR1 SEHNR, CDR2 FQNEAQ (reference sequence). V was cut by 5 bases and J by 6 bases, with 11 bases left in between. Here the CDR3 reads CASSRGGGEQYF. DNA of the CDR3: TGTGCCAGCAGCCGCGGAGGGGGCGAGCAGTACTTC.

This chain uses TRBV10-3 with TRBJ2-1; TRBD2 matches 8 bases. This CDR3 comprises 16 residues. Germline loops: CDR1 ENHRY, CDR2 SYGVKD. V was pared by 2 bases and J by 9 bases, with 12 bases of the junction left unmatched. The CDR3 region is CAISEELAGGNGEQFF. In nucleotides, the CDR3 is TGTGCCATCAGTGAGGAGCTAGCGGGTGGTAATGGTGAGCAGTTCTTC.

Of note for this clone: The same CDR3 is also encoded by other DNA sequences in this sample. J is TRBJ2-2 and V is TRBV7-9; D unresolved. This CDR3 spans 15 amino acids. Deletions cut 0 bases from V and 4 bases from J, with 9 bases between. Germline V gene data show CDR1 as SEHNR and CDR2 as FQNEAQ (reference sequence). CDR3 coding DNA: TGTGCCAGCAGCTTAGCTGGTGGGCTCACCGGGGAGCTGTTTTTT. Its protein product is CASSLAGGLTGELFF. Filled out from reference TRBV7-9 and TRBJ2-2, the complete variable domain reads DTGVSQNPRHKITKRGQNVTFRCDPISEHNRLYWYRQTLGQGPEFLTYFQNEAQLEKSRLLSDRFSAERPKGSFSTLEIQRTEQGDSAMYLCASSLAGGLTGELFFGEGSRLTVL.

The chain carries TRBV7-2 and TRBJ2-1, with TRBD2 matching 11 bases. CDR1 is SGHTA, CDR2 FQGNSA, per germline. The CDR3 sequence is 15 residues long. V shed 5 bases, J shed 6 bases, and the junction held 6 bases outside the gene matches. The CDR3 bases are TGTGCCAGCAGCCTGACTAGCGGGACTTCCAATGAGCAGTTCTTC. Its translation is CASSLTSGTSNEQFF.

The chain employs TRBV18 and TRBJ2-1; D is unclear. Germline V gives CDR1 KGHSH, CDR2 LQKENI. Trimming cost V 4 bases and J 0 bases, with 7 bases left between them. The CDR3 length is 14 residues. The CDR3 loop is CASSQGNSYNEQFF. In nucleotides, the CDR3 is TGTGCCAGCTCACAAGGAAACTCCTACAATGAGCAGTTCTTC.

The CDR3 sequence is CAWSTSPAAMGETQYF. In DNA, the CDR3 is TGTGCCTGGAGTACGAGTCCGGCGGCTATGGGGGAGACCCAGTACTTC. This chain links TRBV30 with TRBJ2-5; D gene ambiguous. The V gene lost 2 bases and the J gene lost 5 bases, with 21 bases spanning the gap. Germline loops: CDR1 GTSNPN, CDR2 SVGIG (reference sequence). The CDR3 covers 16 residues.

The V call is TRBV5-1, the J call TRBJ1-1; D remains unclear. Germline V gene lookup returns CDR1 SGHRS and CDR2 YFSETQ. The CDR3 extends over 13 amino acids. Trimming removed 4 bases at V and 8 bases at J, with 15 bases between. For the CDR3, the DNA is TGCGCCAGCAGCCCCTCAAATGGGGAGGAAGCTTTCTTT. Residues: CASSPSNGEEAFF.

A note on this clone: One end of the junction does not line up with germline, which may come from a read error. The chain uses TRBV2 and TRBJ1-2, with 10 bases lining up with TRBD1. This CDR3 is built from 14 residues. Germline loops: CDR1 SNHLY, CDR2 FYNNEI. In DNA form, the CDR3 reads TGTGCCAGCAGGGAAGGGACAGGGGCCTATGGCTACACCTTC. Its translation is CASREGTGAYGYTF.